The 14 T cell receptor beta chains below were found in one sample sequenced in a study of blood T cells in healthy people across ages. The use of a sample-barcoded 5' primer and a J-beta primer mix characterized a second PCR of roughly 6 to 11 cycles. TCRdb reprocessed the 5' RACE reads with MiXCR, giving one entry per CDR3 protein. The sample lists about 1.7 million distinct CDR3 sequences, about 30% occurring once. The sample comprised blood. The receptors were sampled from a woman aged 30 to 39 in good health.

The CDR3 is CSARQGTGEAFF. Here the CDR3 DNA reads TGCAGTGCTAGACAGGGAACTGGTGAAGCTTTCTTT. The chain is built from TRBV20-1 and TRBJ1-1; D is possibly TRBD1 (5 bases). With 2 bases removed from V and 7 bases from J, the gap between germline ends came to 11 bases. The CDR3 has 12 amino acids. The germline CDR1 and CDR2 sequences are DFQATT and SNEGSKA (reference sequence).

The V call is TRBV11-3, the J call TRBJ2-1; no firm D call. V dropped 2 bases and J dropped 9 bases, with 8 bases sitting between them. This CDR3 is 12 amino acids long. Germline V gives CDR1 SGHNT, CDR2 YENEEA. The CDR3 bases are TGTGCCAGCAGCTTATACGATAGTGAGCAGTTCTTC. Its translation: CASSLYDSEQFF.

For this clonotype: A much larger clone differs from this one at a single base, so this may be a read error. This chain connects TRBV4-3 to TRBJ2-4; D call uncertain. The end of the DNA fits TRBJ2-7 better, so the J call may be wrong. CDR3 length: 14 amino acids. CDR1 and CDR2 (germline): LGHNA, YSLEER. The CDR3 sequence: CAGSQDRNVDEQYF. The DNA of the CDR3 is TGCGCCGGCAGCCAGGACCGGAATGTGGACGAGCAGTACTTC.

This clonotype was observed many times. This sequence joins TRBV20-1 and TRBJ1-2; D is perhaps TRBD1 (5 bases). The germline gives CDR1 DFQATT, CDR2 SNEGSKA (reference sequence). This CDR3 contains 12 residues. Trimming removed 3 bases from V and 5 bases from J, with 10 bases in between. CDR3 in DNA: TGCAGTGCTAGGGGGCCCTCATATGGCTACACCTTC. It translates to CSARGPSYGYTF.

As to this clonotype: A much larger clone sits a single nucleotide away, making a read error possible. The chain recombines TRBV28 with TRBJ2-5; D gene unclear. The CDR3 length is 10 residues. The germline V gene has CDR1 MDHEN and CDR2 SYDVKM. The CDR3 reads CVSSSRKQYF. The CDR3, as DNA: TGTGTCAGCAGTTCCAGGAAGCAGTACTTC.

The rearrangement uses TRBV28 and TRBJ2-7, with a weak D call TRBD2 (7 bases). CDR1 is MDHEN and CDR2 is SYDVKM in the germline V gene. The V end lost 7 bases, the J end lost 4 bases, and 20 bases lay between the germline ends. This CDR3 is built from 15 residues. The CDR3 sequence is CASNLDGGGPYEQYF. The CDR3 nucleotides are TGTGCCAGCAACCTGGATGGGGGGGGGCCTTACGAGCAGTACTTC.

This clonotype was seen many times. The chain links TRBV29-1 to TRBJ2-1; no reliable D call. Germline lookup yields CDR1 SQVTM and CDR2 ANQGSEA. Deletions cut 4 bases from V and 9 bases from J, with 13 bases between. CDR3 length: 12 residues. The CDR3 protein is CSVGPALREQFF. DNA for the CDR3: TGCAGCGTTGGGCCAGCCCTTCGTGAGCAGTTCTTC.

This clonotype was detected a few times. This sequence joins TRBV11-2 and TRBJ1-2; D is undetermined. The length of the CDR3 is 14 residues. Per germline, CDR1 SGHAT and CDR2 FQNNGV. V shed 2 bases and J shed 7 bases, with 14 bases lying between them. The CDR3 DNA follows: TGTGCCAGCAGCTTATTTGCCCTTTCCTGTGGCTACACCTTC. This encodes CASSLFALSCGYTF.

This clonotype was counted at least ten times. The chain combines TRBV29-1 with TRBJ2-1; D ambiguous. Trimming pared 4 bases from V and 6 bases from J, leaving 22 bases between. CDR3 length: 16 residues. Germline V gene data show CDR1 as SQVTM and CDR2 as ANQGSEA. CDR3 residues: CSVVAGGRIGGNEQFF. Written as DNA, the CDR3 is TGCAGCGTTGTGGCAGGTGGTAGAATTGGTGGCAATGAGCAGTTCTTC.

This clonotype was observed a few times. In DNA, the CDR3 is TGCAGCGTGGTGGGGACACCGACCTACGAGCAGTACTTC. Its protein product is CSVVGTPTYEQYF. The chain combines TRBV29-1 with TRBJ2-7; a weak D match, TRBD1 (6 bases). The V end lost 6 bases, the J end lost 2 bases, and 14 bases lay between the germline ends. This CDR3 contains 13 residues. Germline V gene sequence: CDR1 SQVTM, CDR2 ANQGSEA.

This clonotype was detected ten times or more. V usage is TRBV29-1 and J usage is TRBJ2-1, with D possibly being TRBD1 or TRBD2 (5 bases each). CDR3 length equals 13 residues. Germline V lookup: CDR1 SQVTM, CDR2 ANQGSEA. Between the trimmed V and J ends, which lost 6 bases and 5 bases, there was a span of 14 bases. The CDR3 DNA is TGCAGCGTCATACCGGGGCTTAACAATGAGCAGTTCTTC. Its protein product is CSVIPGLNNEQFF.

This clonotype was detected a few times. This rearrangement joins TRBV20-1 to TRBJ2-1; 10 bases match TRBD2. The trim removed 4 bases at V and 3 bases at J, leaving 3 bases unmatched. The CDR3 extends over 14 amino acids. Germline CDR1 DFQATT, CDR2 SNEGSKA (reference sequence). This CDR3 reads CSATGTSDYNEQFF. The DNA for the CDR3 is TGCAGTGCTACGGGGACTAGCGACTACAATGAGCAGTTCTTC.

The rearrangement uses TRBV7-9 and TRBJ1-2; the D is unclear. This CDR3 has 13 amino acids. With 6 bases removed from V and 4 bases from J, the gap between germline ends came to 12 bases. Germline V gene sequence: CDR1 SEHNR, CDR2 FQNEAQ (reference sequence). The CDR3 sequence: CASSSGNGYGYTF. CDR3 nucleotides: TGTGCCAGCAGTAGCGGAAACGGCTATGGCTACACCTTC.

The table lists this clonotype with many counts. The gene calls are TRBV7-2 and TRBJ2-7; possibly TRBD1 or TRBD2 for D (6 bases each). Per the germline V gene, CDR1 is SGHTA and CDR2 is FQGNSA. The length of the CDR3 is 15 residues. V gave up 1 base and J gave up 5 bases, with 15 bases separating them. The CDR3 sequence is CASSLGASGGHEQYF. CDR3 coding DNA: TGTGCCAGCAGCTTAGGGGCCTCCGGGGGCCACGAGCAGTACTTC.